A selection of T cell receptor beta chains follows, all from one sample in a study of monozygotic twins with cystic fibrosis. Repertoires were generated with immunoSEQ multiplex PCR, while TCRdb's copy carries only in-frame clones and drops some. The sample holds approximately 34,000 clones, nearly 98% seen once. Sequences were obtained from blood. The receptors derive from a girl between 2 and 10 years old with cystic fibrosis. The conserved cysteine and the conserved F or W are not part of the CDR3 here. Each record gives: CDR3 length, J gene, V gene, CDR3 protein.

cdr3_length: 12
j_call: TRBJ2-2
v_call: TRBV11-3
cdr3_aa: ASSLGINTGELF

cdr3_length: 13
j_call: TRBJ2-5
v_call: TRBV6-5
cdr3_aa: ASLKNIAGEETQY

cdr3_length: 11
j_call: TRBJ1-5
v_call: TRBV30
cdr3_aa: AWRRDSNQPQH

cdr3_length: 13
j_call: TRBJ1-1
v_call: TRBV5-1
cdr3_aa: ASSNTDRVSTEAF

cdr3_length: 14
j_call: TRBJ2-7
v_call: TRBV28
cdr3_aa: ASSLFARTGFYEQY

cdr3_length: 12
j_call: TRBJ1-4
v_call: TRBV27
cdr3_aa: ASSLSKASEKLF

cdr3_length: 12
j_call: TRBJ2-3
v_call: TRBV6-5
cdr3_aa: ASSYSSSTDTQY

cdr3_length: 13
j_call: TRBJ2-2
v_call: TRBV7-7
cdr3_aa: AVGGMAGYTGELF

cdr3_length: 15
j_call: TRBJ2-6
v_call: TRBV10-3
cdr3_aa: AISRDRAYSGANVLT

cdr3_length: 11
j_call: TRBJ1-1
v_call: TRBV30
cdr3_aa: ACQTGGATEAF

cdr3_length: 10
j_call: TRBJ1-1
v_call: TRBV30
cdr3_aa: AWSLGATEAF

cdr3_length: 12
j_call: TRBJ2-2
v_call: TRBV27
cdr3_aa: ASSFGGNTGELF

cdr3_length: 12
j_call: TRBJ2-2
v_call: TRBV9
cdr3_aa: ASSTSGTIGELF

cdr3_length: 13
j_call: TRBJ1-6
v_call: TRBV2
cdr3_aa: ASSEAGFDNSPLH

cdr3_length: 12
j_call: TRBJ2-7
v_call: TRBV5-6
cdr3_aa: ASSYPGSSYEQY

cdr3_length: 12
j_call: TRBJ1-4
v_call: TRBV19
cdr3_aa: ASTAIYRNEKLF

cdr3_length: 11
j_call: TRBJ1-1
v_call: TRBV19
cdr3_aa: ASSTTGDTEAF

cdr3_length: 13
j_call: TRBJ1-6
v_call: TRBV5-4
cdr3_aa: ASSQGQGDNSPLH

cdr3_length: 11
j_call: TRBJ2-7
v_call: TRBV5-5
cdr3_aa: ASSWDRGYEQY

cdr3_length: 10
j_call: TRBJ2-5
v_call: TRBV29-1
cdr3_aa: SVVLDVETQY

cdr3_length: 11
j_call: TRBJ2-7
v_call: TRBV7-3
cdr3_aa: ASPVPGFDEQY

cdr3_length: 11
j_call: TRBJ2-7
v_call: TRBV5-1
cdr3_aa: ASSLLGGGEQY

cdr3_length: 13
j_call: TRBJ2-7
v_call: TRBV2
cdr3_aa: ASREETSGSYEQY

cdr3_length: 14
j_call: TRBJ2-3
v_call: TRBV5-4
cdr3_aa: ASSSISGSRTDTQY

cdr3_length: 11
j_call: TRBJ1-2
v_call: TRBV27
cdr3_aa: ASSLRGGYGYT

cdr3_length: 13
j_call: TRBJ2-3
v_call: TRBV9
cdr3_aa: ASSVAYGNTDTQY

cdr3_length: 13
j_call: TRBJ1-2
v_call: TRBV4-2
cdr3_aa: ASSQEQGAHYGYT

cdr3_length: 12
j_call: TRBJ2-7
v_call: TRBV5-1
cdr3_aa: ASSLVLGASEQY

cdr3_length: 12
j_call: TRBJ2-6
v_call: TRBV2
cdr3_aa: ASRRSLEANVLT

cdr3_length: 12
j_call: TRBJ2-7
v_call: TRBV19
cdr3_aa: ASSIQAGTYEQY

cdr3_length: 13
j_call: TRBJ2-7
v_call: TRBV4-1
cdr3_aa: ASSRPDRGRNEQY

cdr3_length: 12
j_call: TRBJ2-1
v_call: TRBV2
cdr3_aa: ASSEGGFSNEQF

cdr3_length: 15
j_call: TRBJ2-7
v_call: TRBV18
cdr3_aa: ASSPFPPGTGPYEQY

cdr3_length: 14
j_call: TRBJ2-1
v_call: TRBV7-9
cdr3_aa: ASSSPVRGPVNEQF

cdr3_length: 12
j_call: TRBJ2-1
v_call: TRBV5-1
cdr3_aa: ASSFSDGYNEQF

cdr3_length: 12
j_call: TRBJ1-5
v_call: TRBV2
cdr3_aa: ASSEGYRDQPQH

cdr3_length: 13
j_call: TRBJ2-7
v_call: TRBV5-1
cdr3_aa: ASSTTGTGAYEQY

cdr3_length: 12
j_call: TRBJ1-2
v_call: TRBV30
cdr3_aa: AWSVPWTGGGYT

cdr3_length: 12
j_call: TRBJ2-1
v_call: TRBV2
cdr3_aa: ASSDPDGINEQF

cdr3_length: 17
j_call: TRBJ2-4
v_call: TRBV7-5
cdr3_aa: VRSLPGQKRTIAKNIQY

cdr3_length: 12
j_call: TRBJ1-2
v_call: TRBV25-1
cdr3_aa: ASSEIYTGDGYT

cdr3_length: 12
j_call: TRBJ2-5
v_call: TRBV7-7
cdr3_aa: ASSPRTGSETQY

cdr3_length: 16
j_call: TRBJ1-2
v_call: TRBV6-1
cdr3_aa: ASSEGGGSGQAAYGYT

cdr3_length: 12
j_call: TRBJ1-1
v_call: TRBV6-5
cdr3_aa: ASNKGGMNTEAF

cdr3_length: 13
j_call: TRBJ2-3
v_call: TRBV30
cdr3_aa: AWSDLVASTDTQY

cdr3_length: 9
j_call: TRBJ2-3
v_call: TRBV19
cdr3_aa: ASTVADTQY

cdr3_length: 13
j_call: TRBJ2-1
v_call: TRBV18
cdr3_aa: ASSPPLRVYNEQF

cdr3_length: 12
j_call: TRBJ1-2
v_call: TRBV5-4
cdr3_aa: ASSQATGLYGYT

cdr3_length: 13
j_call: TRBJ1-5
v_call: TRBV6-5
cdr3_aa: ASSYSRTADQPQH

cdr3_length: 11
j_call: TRBJ1-1
v_call: TRBV2
cdr3_aa: ASTAGPNTEAF

cdr3_length: 18
j_call: TRBJ2-5
v_call: TRBV4-2
cdr3_aa: ASSQDPLTSGDPSTETQY

cdr3_length: 13
j_call: TRBJ2-5
v_call: TRBV7-8
cdr3_aa: ASSLRTSGLETQY

cdr3_length: 13
j_call: TRBJ1-1
v_call: TRBV4-1
cdr3_aa: ASSQFTGGGTEAF

cdr3_length: 12
j_call: TRBJ2-7
v_call: TRBV6-1
cdr3_aa: ASSEPAGAYEQY

cdr3_length: 13
j_call: TRBJ2-1
v_call: TRBV10-1
cdr3_aa: ASSDGRNSYNEQF

cdr3_length: 12
j_call: TRBJ1-3
v_call: TRBV19
cdr3_aa: ASSMNPSGNTIY

cdr3_length: 9
j_call: TRBJ2-1
v_call: TRBV27
cdr3_aa: ASSTYNEQF

cdr3_length: 14
j_call: TRBJ2-7
v_call: TRBV19
cdr3_aa: ASMDLLGGAPYEQY

cdr3_length: 12
j_call: TRBJ1-4
v_call: TRBV28
cdr3_aa: ASRQTGGNEKLF

cdr3_length: 13
j_call: TRBJ1-3
v_call: TRBV5-1
cdr3_aa: ASSLARGSGNTIY